These T cell receptor beta chains were read from a single sample in a study of CD8 T cells in Susac syndrome. TCRdb used MiXCR to reprocess the immunoSEQ multiplex PCR reads, holding one entry per CDR3 protein. The sample yields 300,000 to 350,000 distinct CDR3 sequences, about 90% seen once. Material for sequencing was CD4+ T cells from PBMCs. The receptors here all came from a human donor with multiple sclerosis. The CDR3 runs from the conserved cysteine through the conserved F or W. A D gene is named only where the DNA matches it firmly.

TRBJ2-1,TRBD2,TRBV20-1,TGCAGTGCTAGACCCAGACTAGCAGCGCGTAACTACAATGAGCAGTTCTTC,CSARPRLAARNYNEQFF
TRBJ2-3,TRBD1,TRBV20-1,TGCAGTGCTAGGGGGACAGTAAGCACAGATACGCAGTATTTT,CSARGTVSTDTQYF
TRBJ2-2,TRBD1,TRBV29-1,TGCAGCGTTGCAACAGGGGCCGGGGAGCTGTTTTTT,CSVATGAGELFF
TRBJ1-1,.,TRBV25-1,TGTGCCAGCAGTGAATTCTCGGGGACTGAAGCTTTCTTT,CASSEFSGTEAFF
TRBJ2-3,TRBD2,TRBV6-1,TGTGCCAGCAGTGCGGGGGGGCCAAGGAATACGCAGTATTTT,CASSAGGPRNTQYF
TRBJ2-5,.,TRBV30,TGTGCCTGGAGTGTATATGGCAGGGGCGCCGGTGGAGAGACCCAGTACTTC,CAWSVYGRGAGGETQYF
TRBJ1-1,.,TRBV19,TGTGCCAGTAGTGCAGAGGTCAACACTGAAGCTTTCTTT,CASSAEVNTEAFF
TRBJ1-6,TRBD1,TRBV6-5,TGTGCCAGCAGTCCAGGGGGGACAGGGGCACCACCCCTCCACTTT,CASSPGGTGAPPLHF
TRBJ2-1,.,TRBV5-1,TGCGCCAGCAGCTTGGAGGCCCCCTCGGCTCGGCAGTTCTTC,CASSLEAPSARQFF
TRBJ1-5,TRBD1,TRBV6-6,TGTGCCAGCGCACCGGGGGGGGACAGGGGAGAGCCCCAGCATTTT,CASAPGGDRGEPQHF
TRBJ2-4,.,TRBV9,TGTGCCAGCAGCGGAGAGCGTGGCGGGGTAAACATTCAGTACTTC,CASSGERGGVNIQYF